This T cell receptor (beta chain) was observed in a study of T-cell memory formation after mild COVID-19. The overall study: The study found TCR clusters largely donor specific.

This clonotype was observed a few times. TCRdb recomputed calls from the 5' RACE reads with MiXCR, one row per CDR3 protein. Of 150,000 or so distinct CDR3 sequences in the sample, 11% were seen once. This CDR3 has 16 residues. Germline V gives CDR1 SGHTA, CDR2 FQGNSA. The V and J ends lost 1 base and 9 bases respectively, with 16 bases between them. The rearrangement links TRBV7-2 to TRBJ1-6, with D maybe TRBD1 (6 bases). Material for sequencing was PBMCs or a T cell subset sorted from them (not recorded which). The TCR comes from a man aged 18 to 35 who had mild COVID-19 (a few samples of this study predate the infection). Cell type and time point are not known. The CDR3 protein is CASSLVGGSRGSPLHF. The CDR3, as DNA: TGTGCCAGCAGCTTAGTGGGGGGCTCAAGGGGTTCACCCCTCCACTTT.